The 10 T cell receptor beta chains below all came from one sample that was sequenced in a study of T cells in Graves' hyperthyroidism and ophthalmopathy. Researchers took RNA transcripts and amplified the TCR beta CDR3 regions from them. The HTBI primer set drove a first-round RT-PCR of the TCR CDR3. TCRdb processed the multiplex PCR reads anew with MiXCR; each CDR3 protein has one entry. The data show around 240,000 distinct CDR3 sequences, roughly 15% seen once. The sequencing input was blood. The receptor set was obtained from a woman under 30 with Graves' ophthalmopathy.

This clonotype showed up many times. The chain carries TRBV10-3 and TRBJ1-1; D unclear. Germline lookup yields CDR1 ENHRY and CDR2 SYGVKD. The CDR3 is 14 amino acids. Trimming took 5 bases from V and 0 from J, leaving 10 bases between them. The CDR3 region is CAISPDGLNTEAFF. The DNA for the CDR3 is TGTGCCATCAGTCCGGACGGACTGAACACTGAAGCTTTCTTT.

This clonotype was recorded at least ten times. The chain employs TRBV7-2 and TRBJ1-4; possibly TRBD1 for D (5 bases). This CDR3 spans 15 amino acids. V lost 6 bases and J lost 4, with 15 bases in between. From germline, CDR1 is SGHTA and CDR2 FQGNSA. CDR3 region: CASRRRGTYNEKLFF. Here the CDR3 DNA reads TGTGCCAGCAGAAGAAGGGGAACCTATAATGAAAAACTGTTTTTT. Variable domain in full (rest from reference TRBV7-2 and TRBJ1-4): GAGVSQSPSNKVTEKGKDVELRCDPISGHTALYWYRQSLGQGLEFLIYFQGNSAPDKSGLPSDRFSAERTGGSVSTLTIQRTQQEDSAVYLCASRRRGTYNEKLFFGSGTQLSVL.

This clonotype has ten or more counts. This CDR3 reads CASSDRGNYEQYF. CDR3 in DNA: TGTGCCAGCAGTGACAGGGGTAACTACGAGCAGTACTTC. This chain joins TRBV2 and TRBJ2-7, with D possibly being TRBD1 (6 bases). Germline values: CDR1 SNHLY, CDR2 FYNNEI. CDR3 length: 13 residues. V gave up 3 bases and J gave up 3 bases, with 9 bases separating them.

This clonotype occurred many times. This rearrangement joins TRBV3-1 to TRBJ2-4; 7 bases agree with TRBD1. Germline V CDR1 and CDR2: LGHDT, YNNKEL (reference sequence). Trimming took 5 bases from V and 2 from J; bases not matched to a gene: 9. The length of the CDR3 is 16 residues. CDR3 in amino acids: CASSSGQRDSKNIQYF. CDR3 nucleotide sequence: TGTGCCAGCAGCTCGGGACAGCGTGATTCCAAAAACATTCAGTACTTC. The whole variable domain, filled in from reference TRBV3-1 and TRBJ2-4, reads DTAVSQTPKYLVTQMGNDKSIKCEQNLGHDTMYWYKQDSKKFLKIMFSYNNKELIINETVPNRFSPKSPDKAHLNLHINSLELGDSAVYFCASSSGQRDSKNIQYFGAGTRLSVL.

The genes are TRBV11-2 and TRBJ2-2; 14 bases agree with TRBD2. The CDR3 spans 17 residues. The germline V gene has CDR1 SGHAT and CDR2 FQNNGV. V dropped 5 bases and J dropped 7; count of bases not matched to a gene: 9. CDR3 in DNA: TGTGCCAGCAGCCCGGGGGGACTAGCGGGAGTAAGCGGGGAGCTGTTTTTT. This gives the protein CASSPGGLAGVSGELFF.

This clonotype was found many times. The V gene is TRBV6-4, the J gene TRBJ2-2; D unclear. CDR1 and CDR2 (germline): MRHNA, SNTAGT. Deletions cut 2 bases from V and 3 bases from J, with 4 bases between. CDR3 length: 13 amino acids. CDR3 nucleotides: TGTGCCAGCAGTGACGGCGACACCGGGGAGCTGTTTTTT. Protein product: CASSDGDTGELFF.

This clonotype has just one count. The CDR3 sequence is CASSLEPATNEKLFF. The DNA of the CDR3 is TGCGCCAGCAGCTTGGAGCCGGCAACTAATGAAAAACTGTTTTTT. The V gene is TRBV5-1, the J gene TRBJ1-4; no reliable D call. The CDR3 consists of 15 residues. CDR1 is SGHRS, CDR2 YFSETQ, per germline. V was cut by 0 bases and J by 0 bases, with 6 bases left in between.

This clonotype was counted many times. This chain joins TRBV6-2 or TRBV6-3 and TRBJ1-2; 9 bases agree with TRBD1. The CDR3 contains 16 residues. With 5 bases clipped from V and 7 bases from J, the junction kept 14 bases outside the gene matches. Germline V lookup: CDR1 MNHEY, CDR2 SVGEGT. The chain's CDR3 is CASSLKRTGGIAGYTF. CDR3 nucleotides: TGTGCCAGCAGTCTTAAACGAACAGGGGGCATCGCTGGCTACACCTTC.

The genes are TRBV20-1 and TRBJ2-7, with TRBD2 identical over 8 bases. Trimming at V came to 7 bases and at J to 7 bases, leaving 15 bases not matched to a gene. This CDR3 comprises 14 residues. CDR1 and CDR2 (germline): DFQATT, SNEGSKA (reference sequence). CDR3 nucleotide sequence: TGCAGTGGAAGATATAGCGGGGCCAGGGGTGAGCAGTACTTC. This gives the protein CSGRYSGARGEQYF.

This chain connects TRBV20-1 to TRBJ1-5; 8 bases map to TRBD1. The CDR3 has 17 amino acids. CDR1 is DFQATT, CDR2 SNEGSKA, per germline (reference sequence). With 4 bases clipped from V and 1 base from J, the junction kept 12 bases outside the gene matches. The CDR3 region has the DNA TGCAGTGCTACAGCAGGAACAGGGGGTGTGAGCAATCAGCCCCAGCATTTT. This gives the protein CSATAGTGGVSNQPQHF.